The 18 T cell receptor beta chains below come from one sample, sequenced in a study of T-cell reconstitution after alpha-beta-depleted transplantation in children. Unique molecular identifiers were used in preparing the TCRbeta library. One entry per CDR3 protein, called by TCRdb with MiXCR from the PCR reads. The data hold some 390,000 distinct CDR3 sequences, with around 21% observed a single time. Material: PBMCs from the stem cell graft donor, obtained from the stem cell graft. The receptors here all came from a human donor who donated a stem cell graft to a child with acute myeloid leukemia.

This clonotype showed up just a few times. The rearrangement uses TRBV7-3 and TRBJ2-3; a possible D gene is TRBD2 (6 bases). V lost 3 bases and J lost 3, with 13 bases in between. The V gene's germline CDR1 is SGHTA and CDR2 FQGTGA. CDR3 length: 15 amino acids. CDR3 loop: CASSFGTYGTDTQYF. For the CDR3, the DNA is TGTGCCAGCAGCTTCGGGACTTATGGGACAGATACGCAGTATTTT.

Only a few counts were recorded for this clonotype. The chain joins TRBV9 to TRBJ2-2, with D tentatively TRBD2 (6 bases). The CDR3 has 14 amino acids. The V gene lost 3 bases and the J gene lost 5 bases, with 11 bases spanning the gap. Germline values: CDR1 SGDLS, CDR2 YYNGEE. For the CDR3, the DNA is TGTGCCAGCAGCGGGGGGGTGGCAACCGGGGAGCTGTTTTTT. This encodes CASSGGVATGELFF.

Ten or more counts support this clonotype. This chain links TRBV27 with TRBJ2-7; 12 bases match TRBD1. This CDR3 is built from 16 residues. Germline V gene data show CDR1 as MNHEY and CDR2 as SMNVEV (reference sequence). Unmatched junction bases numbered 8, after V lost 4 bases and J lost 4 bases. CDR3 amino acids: CASSSWDRGLIYEQYF. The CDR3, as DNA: TGTGCCAGCAGTTCATGGGACAGGGGGCTAATATACGAGCAGTACTTC.

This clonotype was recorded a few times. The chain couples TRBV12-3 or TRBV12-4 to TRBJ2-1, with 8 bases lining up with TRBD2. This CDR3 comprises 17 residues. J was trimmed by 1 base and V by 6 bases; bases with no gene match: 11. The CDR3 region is CASRSGGGDPSYNEQFF. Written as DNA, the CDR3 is TGTGCCAGCAGATCGGGGGGGGGAGACCCTTCCTACAATGAGCAGTTCTTC.

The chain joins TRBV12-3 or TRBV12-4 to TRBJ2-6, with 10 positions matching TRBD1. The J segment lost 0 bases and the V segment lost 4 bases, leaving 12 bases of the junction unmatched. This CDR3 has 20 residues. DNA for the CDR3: TGTGCCAGCAGTTCTGACAGGGGGCTGGATGTGGCCTCTGGGGCCAACGTCCTGACTTTC. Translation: CASSSDRGLDVASGANVLTF.

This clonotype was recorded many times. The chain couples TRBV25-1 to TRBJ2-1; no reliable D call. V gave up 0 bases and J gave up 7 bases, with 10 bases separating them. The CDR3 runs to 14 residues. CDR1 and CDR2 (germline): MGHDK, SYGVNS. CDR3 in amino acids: CASSEYSHGNEQFF. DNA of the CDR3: TGTGCCAGCAGTGAATATAGTCACGGAAATGAGCAGTTCTTC.

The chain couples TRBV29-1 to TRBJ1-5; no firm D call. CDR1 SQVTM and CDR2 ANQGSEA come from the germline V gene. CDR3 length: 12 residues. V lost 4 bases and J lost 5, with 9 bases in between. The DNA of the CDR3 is TGCAGCGTTGCGGGTTTGGATCAGCCCCAGCATTTT. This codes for CSVAGLDQPQHF.

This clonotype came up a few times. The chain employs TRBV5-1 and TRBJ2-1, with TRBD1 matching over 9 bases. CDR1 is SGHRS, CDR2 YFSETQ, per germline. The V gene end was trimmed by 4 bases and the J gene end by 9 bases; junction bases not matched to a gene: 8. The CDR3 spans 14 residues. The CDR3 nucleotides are TGCGCCAGCAGCCTGGGACAGGGTGGGAGTGAGCAGTTCTTC. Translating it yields CASSLGQGGSEQFF. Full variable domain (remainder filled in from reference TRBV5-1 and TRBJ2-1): KAGVTQTPRYLIKTRGQQVTLSCSPISGHRSVSWYQQTPGQGLQFLFEYFSETQRNKGNFPGRFSGRQFSNSRSEMNVSTLELGDSALYLCASSLGQGGSEQFFGPGTRLTVL.

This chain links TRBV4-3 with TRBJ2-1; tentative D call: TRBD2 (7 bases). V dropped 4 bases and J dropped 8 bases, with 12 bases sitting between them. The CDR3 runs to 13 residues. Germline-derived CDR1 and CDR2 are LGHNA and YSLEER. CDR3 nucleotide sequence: TGCGCCAGCAGCCGGAAAGGGGGGGATGAGCAGTTCTTC. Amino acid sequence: CASSRKGGDEQFF.

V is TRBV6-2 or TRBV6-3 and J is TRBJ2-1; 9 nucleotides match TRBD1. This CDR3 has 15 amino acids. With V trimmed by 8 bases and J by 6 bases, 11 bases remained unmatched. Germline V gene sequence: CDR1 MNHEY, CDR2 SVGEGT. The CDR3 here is CASGRLQGARNEQFF. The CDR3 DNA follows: TGTGCCAGCGGCCGGTTACAGGGGGCGCGCAATGAGCAGTTCTTC.

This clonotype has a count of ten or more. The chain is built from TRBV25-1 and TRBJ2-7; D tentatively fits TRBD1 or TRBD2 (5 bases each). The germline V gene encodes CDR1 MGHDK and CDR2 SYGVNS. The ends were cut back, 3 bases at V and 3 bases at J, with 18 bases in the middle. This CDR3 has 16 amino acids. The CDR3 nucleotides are TGTGCCAGCAGTGACACAACCGGGGCAACTAACTACGAGCAGTACTTC. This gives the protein CASSDTTGATNYEQYF.

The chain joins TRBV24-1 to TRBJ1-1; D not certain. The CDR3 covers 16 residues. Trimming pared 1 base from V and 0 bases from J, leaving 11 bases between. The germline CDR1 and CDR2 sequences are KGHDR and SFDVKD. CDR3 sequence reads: CATSDLRCGMNTEAFF. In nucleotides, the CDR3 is TGTGCCACCAGTGATTTACGGTGTGGGATGAACACTGAAGCTTTCTTT.

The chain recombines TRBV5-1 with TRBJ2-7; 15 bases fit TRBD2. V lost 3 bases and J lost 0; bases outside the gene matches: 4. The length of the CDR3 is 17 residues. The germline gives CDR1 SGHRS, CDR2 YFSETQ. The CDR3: CASSSGLAGGYSYEQYF. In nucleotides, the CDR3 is TGCGCCAGCAGCTCCGGACTAGCGGGAGGGTACTCCTACGAGCAGTACTTC.

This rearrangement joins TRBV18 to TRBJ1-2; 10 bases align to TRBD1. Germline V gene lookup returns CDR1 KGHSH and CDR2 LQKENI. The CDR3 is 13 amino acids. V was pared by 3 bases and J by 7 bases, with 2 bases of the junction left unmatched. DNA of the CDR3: TGTGCCAGCTCACCGGGACAGGGGCCTGGCTACACCTTC. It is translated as CASSPGQGPGYTF.

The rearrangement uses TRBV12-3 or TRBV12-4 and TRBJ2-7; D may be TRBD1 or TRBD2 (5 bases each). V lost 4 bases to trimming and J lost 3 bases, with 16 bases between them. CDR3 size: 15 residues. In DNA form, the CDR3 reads TGTGCCAGCAGTTGGGACGATCCGGATGGCTACGAGCAGTACTTC. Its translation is CASSWDDPDGYEQYF.

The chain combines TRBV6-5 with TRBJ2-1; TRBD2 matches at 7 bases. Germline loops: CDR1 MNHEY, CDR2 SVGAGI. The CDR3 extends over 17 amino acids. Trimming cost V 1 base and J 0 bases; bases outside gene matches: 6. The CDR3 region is CASSYLLALNSYNEQFF. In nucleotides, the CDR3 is TGTGCCAGCAGTTACTTACTAGCGCTAAACTCCTACAATGAGCAGTTCTTC.

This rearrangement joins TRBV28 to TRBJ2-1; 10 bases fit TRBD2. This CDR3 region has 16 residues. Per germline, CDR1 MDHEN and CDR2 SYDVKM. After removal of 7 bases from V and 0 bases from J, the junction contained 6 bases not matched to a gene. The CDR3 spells CASTYSGRLSYNEQFF. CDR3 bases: TGTGCCAGCACTTATAGCGGGAGGCTCTCCTACAATGAGCAGTTCTTC.

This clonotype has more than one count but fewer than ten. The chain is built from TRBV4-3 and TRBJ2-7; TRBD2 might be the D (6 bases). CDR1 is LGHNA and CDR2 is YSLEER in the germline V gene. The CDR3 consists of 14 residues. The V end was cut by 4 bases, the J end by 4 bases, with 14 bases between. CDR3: CASSPGLRGYEQYF. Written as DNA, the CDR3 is TGCGCCAGCAGCCCGGGACTTAGAGGGTACGAGCAGTACTTC.